This T cell receptor beta chain is from a study of cytotoxic CD8 clonotypes in ibrutinib-treated CLL. On the study more broadly: Response sampling took place at median 12 months of treatment, range 6 to 36.

The study, taken as a whole, reports: Contraction or stability on treatment characterized the public clonotypes, which were uncommon.

V was clipped by 3 bases and J by 0 bases, with 10 bases between them. The CDR3 is 16 amino acids. The V gene's germline CDR1 is SGDLS and CDR2 YYNGEE. Points on this clone: What it recognizes is unknown.

As input for TCR beta libraries, about 1.8 micrograms of genomic DNA came from cryopreserved PBMCs. A 1 in 200,000 to 1 in 1 million T cell depth was the sequencing target. TCRdb's table, derived via immunoSEQ multiplex PCR, lists solely in-frame clones and lacks some. The repertoire includes around 140,000 clones, about three quarters of them detected once, and 4.5% to 6% sits in the top ten. The chain carries TRBV9 and TRBJ2-6; TRBD1 might be the D (5 bases). Sample: PBMCs, taken after 24 months of ibrutinib treatment. The receptor comes from a human donor with chronic lymphocytic leukemia. The CDR3 DNA reads TGTGCCAGCAGCGGGGGCACCGCCTCTGGGGCCAACGTCCTGACTTTC. Translation: CASSGGTASGANVLTF.